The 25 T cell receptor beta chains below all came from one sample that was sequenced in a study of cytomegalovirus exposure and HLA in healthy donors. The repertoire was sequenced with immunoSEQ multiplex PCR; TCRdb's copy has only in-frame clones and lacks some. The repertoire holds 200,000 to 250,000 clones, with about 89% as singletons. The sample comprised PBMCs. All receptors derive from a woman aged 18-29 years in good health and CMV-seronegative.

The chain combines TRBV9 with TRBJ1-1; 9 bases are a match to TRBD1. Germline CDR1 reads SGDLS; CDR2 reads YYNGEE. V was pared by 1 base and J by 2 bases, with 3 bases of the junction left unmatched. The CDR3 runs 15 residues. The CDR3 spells CASSVRDRDNTEAFF. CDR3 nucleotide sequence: TGTGCCAGCAGCGTAAGGGACAGGGATAACACTGAAGCTTTCTTT.

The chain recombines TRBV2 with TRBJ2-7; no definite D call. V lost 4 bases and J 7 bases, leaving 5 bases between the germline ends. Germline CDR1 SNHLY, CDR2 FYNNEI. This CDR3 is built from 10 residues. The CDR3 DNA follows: TGTGCCAGCAGTGTCGGGGAGCAGTACTTC. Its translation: CASSVGEQYF.

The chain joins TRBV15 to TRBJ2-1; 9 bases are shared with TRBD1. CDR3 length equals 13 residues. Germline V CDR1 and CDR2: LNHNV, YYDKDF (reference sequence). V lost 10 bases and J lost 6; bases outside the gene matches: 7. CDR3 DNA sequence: TGTGCCATTCCAGGGACAGGGACCAATGAGCAGTTCTTC. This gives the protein CAIPGTGTNEQFF.

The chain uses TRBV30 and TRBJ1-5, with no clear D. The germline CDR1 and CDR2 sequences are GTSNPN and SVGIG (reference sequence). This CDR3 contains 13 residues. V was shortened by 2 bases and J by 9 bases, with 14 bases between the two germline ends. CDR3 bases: TGTGCCTGGAGTTCTAGTCATCTAGCGCCCCAGCATTTT. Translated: CAWSSSHLAPQHF. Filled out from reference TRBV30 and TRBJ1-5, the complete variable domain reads SQTIHQWPATLVQPVGSPLSLECTVEGTSNPNLYWYRQAAGRGLQLLFYSVGIGQISSEVPQNLSASRPQDRQFILSSKKLLLSDSGFYLCAWSSSHLAPQHFGDGTRLSIL.

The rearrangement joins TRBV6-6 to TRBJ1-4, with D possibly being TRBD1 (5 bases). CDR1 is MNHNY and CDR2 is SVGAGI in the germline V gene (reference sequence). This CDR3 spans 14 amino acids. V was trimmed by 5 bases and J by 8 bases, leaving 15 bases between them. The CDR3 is CASSDPRVGEKLFF. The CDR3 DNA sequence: TGTGCCAGCAGTGACCCCAGGGTAGGGGAAAAACTGTTTTTT.

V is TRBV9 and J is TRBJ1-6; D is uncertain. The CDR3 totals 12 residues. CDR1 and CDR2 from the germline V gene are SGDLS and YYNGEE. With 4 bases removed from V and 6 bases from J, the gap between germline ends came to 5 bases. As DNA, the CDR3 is TGTGCCAGCAGCCCTTTTAATTCACCCCTCCACTTT. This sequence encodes CASSPFNSPLHF.

CDR3 nucleotide sequence: TGTGCCAGCAGCGTAGGTGTGGGACAGGGGTCGAACACTGAAGCTTTCTTT. Residues: CASSVGVGQGSNTEAFF. This chain joins TRBV9 and TRBJ1-1, with 10 bases matching TRBD1. This CDR3 contains 17 residues. CDR1 is SGDLS and CDR2 is YYNGEE in the germline V gene. The V segment lost 0 bases and the J segment 1 base; nucleotides outside the gene matches: 6. Filled out from reference TRBV9 and TRBJ1-1, the complete variable domain reads DSGVTQTPKHLITATGQRVTLRCSPRSGDLSVYWYQQSLDQGLQFLIQYYNGEERAKGNILERFSAQQFPDLHSELNLSSLELGDSALYFCASSVGVGQGSNTEAFFGQGTRLTVV.

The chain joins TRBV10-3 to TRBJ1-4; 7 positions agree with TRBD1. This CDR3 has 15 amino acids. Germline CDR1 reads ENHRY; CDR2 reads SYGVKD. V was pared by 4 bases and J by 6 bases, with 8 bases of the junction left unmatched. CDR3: CAISALGQSHEKLFF. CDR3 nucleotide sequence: TGTGCCATCAGTGCACTGGGACAGAGCCATGAAAAACTGTTTTTT.

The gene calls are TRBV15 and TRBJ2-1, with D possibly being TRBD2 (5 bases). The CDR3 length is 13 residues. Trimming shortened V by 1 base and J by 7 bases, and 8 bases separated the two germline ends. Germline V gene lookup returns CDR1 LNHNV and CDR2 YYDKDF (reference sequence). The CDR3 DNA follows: TGTGCCACCAGCAGAGTATGGGAGAATGAGCAGTTCTTC. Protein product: CATSRVWENEQFF. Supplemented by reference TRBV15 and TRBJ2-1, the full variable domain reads DAMVIQNPRYQVTQFGKPVTLSCSQTLNHNVMYWYQQKSSQAPKLLFHYYDKDFNNEADTPDNFQSRRPNTSFCFLDIRSPGLGDTAMYLCATSRVWENEQFFGPGTRLTVL.

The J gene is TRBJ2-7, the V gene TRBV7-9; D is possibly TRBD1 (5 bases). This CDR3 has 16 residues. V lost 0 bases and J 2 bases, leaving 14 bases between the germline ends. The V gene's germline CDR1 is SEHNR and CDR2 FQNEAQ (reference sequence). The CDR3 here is CASSLAPQTGTYEQYF. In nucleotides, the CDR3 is TGTGCCAGCAGCTTAGCTCCCCAAACAGGTACCTACGAGCAGTACTTC.

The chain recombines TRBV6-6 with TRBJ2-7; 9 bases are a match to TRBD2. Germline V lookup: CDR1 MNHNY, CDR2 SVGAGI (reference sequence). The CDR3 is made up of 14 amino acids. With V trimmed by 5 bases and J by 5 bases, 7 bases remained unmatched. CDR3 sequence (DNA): TGTGCCAGCAGTCCTAGCGGGACCGCACACGAGCAGTACTTC. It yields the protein CASSPSGTAHEQYF.

CDR3 region: CASSLTGDRYEQYF. In DNA, the CDR3 is TGTGCCAGCAGTCTCACAGGGGATCGGTACGAGCAGTACTTC. This chain connects TRBV27 to TRBJ2-7, with 7 bases aligning to TRBD1. J lost 4 bases, V lost 5 bases, and 8 bases had no gene match. Germline CDR1 reads MNHEY; CDR2 reads SMNVEV (reference sequence). The CDR3 sequence is 14 residues long.

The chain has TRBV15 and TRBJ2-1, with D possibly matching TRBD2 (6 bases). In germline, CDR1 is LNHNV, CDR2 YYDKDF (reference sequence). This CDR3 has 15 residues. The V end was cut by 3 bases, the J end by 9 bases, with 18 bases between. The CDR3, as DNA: TGTGCCACCAGCAGTGGGGGGAGCGGTTCGGGTGAGCAGTTCTTC. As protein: CATSSGGSGSGEQFF.

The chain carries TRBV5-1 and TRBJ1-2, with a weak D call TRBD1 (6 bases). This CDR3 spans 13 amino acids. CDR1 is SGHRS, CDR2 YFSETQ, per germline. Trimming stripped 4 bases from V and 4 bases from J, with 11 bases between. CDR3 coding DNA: TGCGCCAGCAGCGCGGACAGCTTCTATGGCTACACCTTC. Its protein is CASSADSFYGYTF.

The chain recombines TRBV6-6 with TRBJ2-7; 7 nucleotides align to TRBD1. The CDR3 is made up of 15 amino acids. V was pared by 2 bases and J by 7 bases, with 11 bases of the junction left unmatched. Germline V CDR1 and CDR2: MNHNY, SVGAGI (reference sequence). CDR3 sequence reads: CASSYHRGPMLEQYF. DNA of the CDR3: TGTGCCAGCAGTTACCACAGGGGCCCCATGTTAGAGCAGTACTTC.

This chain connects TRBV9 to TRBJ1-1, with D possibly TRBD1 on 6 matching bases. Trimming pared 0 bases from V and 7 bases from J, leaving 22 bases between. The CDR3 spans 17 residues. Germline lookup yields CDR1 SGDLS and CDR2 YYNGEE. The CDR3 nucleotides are TGTGCCAGCAGCGTAGACCCCGTGGCAGGGGTAGAGAATGAAGCTTTCTTT. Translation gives CASSVDPVAGVENEAFF.

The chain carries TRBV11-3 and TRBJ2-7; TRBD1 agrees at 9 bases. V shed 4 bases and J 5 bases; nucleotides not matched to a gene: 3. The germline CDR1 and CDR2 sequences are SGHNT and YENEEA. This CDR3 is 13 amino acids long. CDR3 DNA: TGTGCCAGCAGCTACAACAGGGGGCACGAGCAGTACTTC. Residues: CASSYNRGHEQYF.

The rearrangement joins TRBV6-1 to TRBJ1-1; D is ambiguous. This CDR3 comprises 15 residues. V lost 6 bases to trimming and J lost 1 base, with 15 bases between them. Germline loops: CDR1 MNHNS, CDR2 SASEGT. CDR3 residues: CASRGLTAQNTEAFF. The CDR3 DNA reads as TGTGCCAGCAGAGGACTGACTGCCCAGAACACTGAAGCTTTCTTT.

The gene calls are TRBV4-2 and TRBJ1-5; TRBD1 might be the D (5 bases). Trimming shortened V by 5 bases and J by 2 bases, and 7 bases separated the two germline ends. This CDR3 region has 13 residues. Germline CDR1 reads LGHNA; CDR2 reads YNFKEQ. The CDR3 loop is CASSLTGNQPQHF. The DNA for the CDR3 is TGTGCCAGCAGCTTGACAGGCAATCAGCCCCAGCATTTT.

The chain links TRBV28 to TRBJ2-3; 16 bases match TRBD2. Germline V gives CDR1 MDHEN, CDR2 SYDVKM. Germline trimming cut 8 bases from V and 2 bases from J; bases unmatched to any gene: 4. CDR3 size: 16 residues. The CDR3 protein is CASGTSGRALTDTQYF. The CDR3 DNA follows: TGTGCCAGCGGGACTAGCGGGAGGGCCCTCACAGATACGCAGTATTTT.

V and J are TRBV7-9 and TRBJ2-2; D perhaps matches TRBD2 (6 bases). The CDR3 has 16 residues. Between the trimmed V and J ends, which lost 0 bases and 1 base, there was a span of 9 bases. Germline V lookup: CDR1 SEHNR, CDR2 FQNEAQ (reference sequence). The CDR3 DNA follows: TGTGCCAGCAGCTTAGCTTGGGGGGAGAACACCGGGGAGCTGTTTTTT. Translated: CASSLAWGENTGELFF.

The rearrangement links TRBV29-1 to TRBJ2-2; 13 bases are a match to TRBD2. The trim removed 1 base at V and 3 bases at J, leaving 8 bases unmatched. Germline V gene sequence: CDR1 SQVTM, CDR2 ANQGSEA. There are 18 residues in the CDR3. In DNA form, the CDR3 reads TGCAGCGTTGAAGGACTAGCGGGAGGCGTCAGTGACACCGGGGAGCTGTTTTTT. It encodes CSVEGLAGGVSDTGELFF.

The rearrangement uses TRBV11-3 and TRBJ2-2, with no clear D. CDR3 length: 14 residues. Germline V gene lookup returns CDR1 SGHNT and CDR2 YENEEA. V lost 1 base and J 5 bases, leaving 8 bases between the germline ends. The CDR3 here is CASSLVLGTGELFF. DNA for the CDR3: TGTGCCAGCAGCTTAGTCCTAGGTACCGGGGAGCTGTTTTTT. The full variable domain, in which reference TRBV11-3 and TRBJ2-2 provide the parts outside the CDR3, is EAGVVQSPRYKIIEKKQPVAFWCNPISGHNTLYWYLQNLGQGPELLIRYENEEAVDDSQLPKDRFSAERLKGVDSTLKIQPAELGDSAVYLCASSLVLGTGELFFGEGSRLTVL.

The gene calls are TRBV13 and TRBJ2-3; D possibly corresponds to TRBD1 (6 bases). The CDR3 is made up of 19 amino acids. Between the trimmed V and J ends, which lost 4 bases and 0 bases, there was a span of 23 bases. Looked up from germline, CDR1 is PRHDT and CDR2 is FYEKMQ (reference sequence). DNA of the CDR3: TGTGCCAGCAGCTCAAGAAGGGGACACAGGGATTTGAGCACAGATACGCAGTATTTT. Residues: CASSSRRGHRDLSTDTQYF.

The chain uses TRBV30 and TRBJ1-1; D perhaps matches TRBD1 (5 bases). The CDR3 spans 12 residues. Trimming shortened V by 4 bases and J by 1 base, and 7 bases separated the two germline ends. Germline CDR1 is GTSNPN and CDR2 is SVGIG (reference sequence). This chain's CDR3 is CAWKGANTEAFF. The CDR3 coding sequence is TGTGCCTGGAAAGGGGCGAACACTGAAGCTTTCTTT.